This TCR beta chain is from a study of blood T cell repertoires in COVID-19. Libraries were prepared by immunoSEQ multiplex PCR; TCRdb keeps only in-frame clonotypes and omits some of them. The sample carries about 180,000 clones, more than 80% recorded once. Per germline, CDR1 MDHEN and CDR2 SYDVKM. CDR3 length: 14 residues. The ends lost 6 bases at V and 6 bases at J; junction bases unmatched: 11. The sequenced sample was PBMCs or T cells enriched from blood (not recorded which). This TCR was sampled from a man aged 35 to 55 who had recovered from COVID-19. V and J are TRBV28 and TRBJ2-7; 7 nucleotides line up with TRBD1. The CDR3 is CASSSTGVRVEQYF. The CDR3 DNA is TGTGCCAGCAGCTCTACAGGGGTGAGGGTCGAGCAGTACTTC.